The T cell receptor (beta chain) described here comes from a study of OX40 agonist ivuxolimab in advanced cancers. Study details: Hepatocellular carcinoma, melanoma, renal cell or head and neck cancer affected the dose-escalation patients. Among those enrolled, mean age was 60 years (range about 23 to 80) and 70% to 85% were male.

Sequenced by immunoSEQ multiplex PCR; TCRdb stores in-frame clones only, minus some. The sample shows 15,000 to 20,000 clones, roughly nine tenths of them seen only once. Germline CDR1 GTSNPN, CDR2 SVGIG (reference sequence). The CDR3 loop spans 12 amino acids. The germline V and J ends were trimmed by 5 bases and 3 bases, with 8 bases remaining between them. Exclusion of a patient followed from autoimmune disease history or systemic immunosuppression. This TCR derives from an adult with an advanced solid tumor such as melanoma, head and neck, liver or kidney cancer. The J gene is TRBJ1-5, the V gene TRBV30, with D unresolved. The material was CD4+ or CD8+ T cells sorted from blood, obtained in a trial of the OX40 agonist ivuxolimab. The CDR3 DNA is TGTGCCTGGGGGGAGAACAATCAGCCCCAGCATTTT. Translation gives CAWGENNQPQHF.